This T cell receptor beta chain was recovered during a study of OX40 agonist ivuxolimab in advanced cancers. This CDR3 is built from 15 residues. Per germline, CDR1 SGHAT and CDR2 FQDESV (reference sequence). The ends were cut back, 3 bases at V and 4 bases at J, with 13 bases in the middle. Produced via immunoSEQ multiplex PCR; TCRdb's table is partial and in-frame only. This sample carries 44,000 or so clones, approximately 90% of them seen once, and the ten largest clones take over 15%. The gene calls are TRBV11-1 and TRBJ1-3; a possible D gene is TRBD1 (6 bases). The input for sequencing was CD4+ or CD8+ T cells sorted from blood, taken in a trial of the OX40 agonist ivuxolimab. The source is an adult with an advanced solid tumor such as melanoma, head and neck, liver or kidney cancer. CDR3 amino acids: CASSFAGGGGNTIYF. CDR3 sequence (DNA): TGTGCCAGCAGCTTCGCCGGGGGCGGAGGAAACACCATATATTTT.